This T cell receptor (beta chain) emerged from a study of shared clonotypes between healthy human individuals. About the study: Per donor, three plates held CD4 naive cells, three held CD4 memory, two held CD8 naive and one held CD8 memory.

The naive CD8 population came from CD45RO-negative cells selected for CCR7, without terminally differentiated effector memory CD45RA+ cells. V was cut by 4 bases and J by 0 bases, with 15 bases left in between. Germline CDR1 is SGDLS and CDR2 is YYNGEE. The CDR3 runs 16 residues. Replicate PCRs from sorted subsets contained roughly 200 ng DNA, which is 30,000 to 35,000 T cell genomes. Repertoires were generated with immunoSEQ multiplex PCR, while TCRdb's copy carries only in-frame clones and drops some. The sample includes millions of clones, about 93% seen only once; the top ten take around 1.7%. Whole-study results and caveats: Researchers sampled blood only, noting tissue repertoires likely differ.

Regarding this clone: Antigen specificity is unknown.

The TCR originated in a young man in good health. Some clones in this sample may be carry-over from other donors' samples. This rearrangement joins TRBV9 to TRBJ2-3; TRBD2 is a possible D gene (6 bases). The specimen sequenced was naive CD8+ T cells from PBMCs. For the CDR3, the DNA is TGTGCCAGCAGCCCAAGACTAGTTTCTAGCACAGATACGCAGTATTTT. This codes for CASSPRLVSSTDTQYF. The whole variable domain, remainder taken from reference TRBV9 and TRBJ2-3, is DSGVTQTPKHLITATGQRVTLRCSPRSGDLSVYWYQQSLDQGLQFLIQYYNGEERAKGNILERFSAQQFPDLHSELNLSSLELGDSALYFCASSPRLVSSTDTQYFGPGTRLTVL.